These 9 T cell receptor beta chains were all obtained from the same sample, sequenced in a study of blood T cell repertoires in COVID-19. Produced via immunoSEQ multiplex PCR; TCRdb's table is partial and in-frame only. The repertoire holds about 300,000 clones, with roughly nine tenths as singletons. Sequencing used peripheral blood. The receptors originated from a man aged 18-30 years who had recovered from COVID-19.

This chain uses TRBV12-5 with TRBJ2-1; D uncertain. V was pared by 7 bases and J by 9 bases, with 13 bases between. Germline lookup yields CDR1 LGHNT and CDR2 FRNRAP. This CDR3 comprises 12 residues. Here the CDR3 DNA reads TGTGCTAGTGCCCCGCCGGGTATTGAGCAGTTCTTC. It encodes CASAPPGIEQFF. Filled out from reference TRBV12-5 and TRBJ2-1, the complete variable domain reads DARVTQTPRHKVTEMGQEVTMRCQPILGHNTVFWYRQTMMQGLELLAYFRNRAPLDDSGMPKDRFSAEMPDATLATLKIQPSEPRDSAVYFCASAPPGIEQFFGPGTRLTVL.

In this sample, this clone turned up once. CDR3 nucleotide sequence: TGTGCCAGCAGCTTAAATCACAGGGGGACTGAAGCTTTCTTT. It encodes CASSLNHRGTEAFF. The chain employs TRBV7-9 and TRBJ1-1, with 8 bases lining up with TRBD1. The CDR3 runs to 14 residues. V shed 2 bases, J shed 5 bases, and the junction held 4 bases outside the gene matches. From germline, CDR1 is SEHNR and CDR2 FQNEAQ (reference sequence).

In this sample, this clone turned up once. The chain carries TRBV18 and TRBJ1-5; D may be TRBD1 (5 bases). Germline CDR1 and CDR2: KGHSH and LQKENI. Trimming shortened V by 1 base and J by 2 bases, and 15 bases separated the two germline ends. The CDR3 sequence is 17 residues long. CDR3 in amino acids: CASSPRDSQGGNQPQHF. The CDR3 nucleotides read TGTGCCAGCTCACCACGCGACTCCCAAGGGGGCAATCAGCCCCAGCATTTT.

The chain is built from TRBV4-1 and TRBJ2-5; perhaps TRBD2 as D (7 bases). Germline assignment: CDR1 MGHRA and CDR2 YSYEKL. This CDR3 is built from 16 residues. V lost 2 bases, J lost 5 bases, and 18 bases lay in between. The CDR3 is CASSQPRERGVETQYF. The CDR3 region has the DNA TGCGCCAGCAGCCAACCGCGGGAGAGGGGGGTGGAGACCCAGTACTTC.

The V gene is TRBV7-3, the J gene TRBJ2-5; possible D gene TRBD1, 5 bases. Germline loops: CDR1 SGHTA, CDR2 FQGTGA. Trimming pared 2 bases from V and 3 bases from J, leaving 13 bases between. The CDR3 contains 15 residues. Here the CDR3 DNA reads TGTGCCAGCAGCTTAGAGCCTCCGACAGAAGAGACCCAGTACTTC. It codes for CASSLEPPTEETQYF.

This chain uses TRBV5-4 with TRBJ2-5; D may be TRBD2 (5 bases). CDR1 is SGHNT, CDR2 YYREEE, per germline (reference sequence). This CDR3 comprises 14 residues. The V and J ends lost 1 base and 3 bases respectively, with 10 bases between them. The CDR3 region is CASSLKEREETQYF. The CDR3 DNA reads TGTGCCAGCAGCTTGAAGGAGAGGGAAGAGACCCAGTACTTC.

This chain links TRBV25-1 with TRBJ2-7; D is undetermined. V lost 3 bases and J lost 0, with 15 bases in between. Germline V gives CDR1 MGHDK, CDR2 SYGVNS. The CDR3 sequence is 16 residues long. CDR3 amino acids: CASSEANPRSSYEQYF. CDR3 DNA sequence: TGTGCCAGCAGTGAGGCCAACCCACGGAGCTCCTACGAGCAGTACTTC.

The chain's CDR3 is CASSQDAALNRGNTEAFF. DNA of the CDR3: TGCGCCAGCAGCCAAGATGCGGCACTTAACAGGGGGAACACTGAAGCTTTCTTT. The J gene is TRBJ1-1, the V gene TRBV4-3, with 7 bases matching TRBD1. CDR1 is LGHNA and CDR2 is YSLEER in the germline V gene. The CDR3 has 18 residues. V was pared by 0 bases and J by 1 base, with 11 bases of the junction left unmatched.

This chain links TRBV7-9 with TRBJ2-7; the D gene is possibly TRBD2 (6 bases). CDR3 length: 14 residues. The V end lost 2 bases, the J end lost 6 bases, and 14 bases lay between the germline ends. Germline CDR1 and CDR2: SEHNR and FQNEAQ (reference sequence). CDR3 in amino acids: CASSLQSGSSEQYF. The CDR3 coding sequence is TGTGCCAGCAGCTTACAATCCGGGAGTAGCGAGCAGTACTTC.